The entry below describes one TCR beta chain. Original handling: Estimation of nucleated cell counts was performed using reference gene primer amplification. Here immunoSEQ multiplex PCR was the method, and the copy in TCRdb shows in-frame clones only, minus some. V, J and clone size are those of that table, while D and trimming were read from the DNA. The table lists some 200,000 clones, about 72% of them singletons. The V end lost 5 bases, the J end lost 2 bases, and 19 bases lay between the germline ends. Germline loops: CDR1 MNHEY, CDR2 SMNVEV (reference sequence). The CDR3 sequence is 16 residues long. The record originates from a study of blood T cell repertoires in COVID-19. The participants were between about 18 and 89 years old and came from about two dozen US areas. Each participant's cohort was designated according to participant-reported clinical history.

This receptor was obtained from a woman aged 45-65 years who had recovered from COVID-19. V and J are TRBV27 and TRBJ2-7, with D tentatively TRBD2 (5 bases). The sequenced material came from PBMCs or T cells enriched from blood (not recorded which). CDR3 DNA: TGTGCCAGCAGTCCACCCCCTAGCTGGTTCCCCTACGAGCAGTACTTC. Protein product: CASSPPPSWFPYEQYF.